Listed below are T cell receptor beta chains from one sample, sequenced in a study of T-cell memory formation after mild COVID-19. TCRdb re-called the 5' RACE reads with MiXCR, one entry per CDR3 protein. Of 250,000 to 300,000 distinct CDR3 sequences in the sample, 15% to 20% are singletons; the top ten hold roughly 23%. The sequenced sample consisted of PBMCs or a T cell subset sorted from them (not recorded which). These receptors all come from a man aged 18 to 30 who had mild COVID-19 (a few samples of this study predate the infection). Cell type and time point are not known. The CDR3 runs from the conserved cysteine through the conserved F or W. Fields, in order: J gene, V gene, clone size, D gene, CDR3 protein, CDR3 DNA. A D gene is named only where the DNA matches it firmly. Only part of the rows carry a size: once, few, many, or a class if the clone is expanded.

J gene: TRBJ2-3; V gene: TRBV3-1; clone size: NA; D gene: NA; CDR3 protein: CASSQATDTQYF; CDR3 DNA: TGTGCCAGCAGCCAGGCAACAGATACGCAGTATTTT
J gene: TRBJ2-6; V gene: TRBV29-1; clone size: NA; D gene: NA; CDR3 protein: CSVGVDGANVLTF; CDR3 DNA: TGCAGCGTGGGGGTTGACGGGGCCAACGTCCTGACTTTC
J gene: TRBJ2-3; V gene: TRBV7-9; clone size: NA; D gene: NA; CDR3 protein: CASSTSGHGVDSYTDTQYF; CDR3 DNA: TGTGCCAGCAGCACCTCGGGACACGGCGTAGATAGCTACACAGATACGCAGTATTTT
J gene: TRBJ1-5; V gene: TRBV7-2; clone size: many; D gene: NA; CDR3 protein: CASSPGWGANQPQHF; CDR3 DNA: TGTGCCAGCAGCCCAGGGTGGGGGGCGAATCAGCCCCAGCATTTT
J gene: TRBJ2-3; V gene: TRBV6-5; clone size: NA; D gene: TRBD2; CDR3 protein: CASSYDGGGPTDTQYF; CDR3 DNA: TGTGCCAGCAGTTACGACGGGGGGGGACCCACAGATACGCAGTATTTT
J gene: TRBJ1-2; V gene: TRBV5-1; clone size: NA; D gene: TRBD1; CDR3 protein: CASSLLPPGQGAAGYTF; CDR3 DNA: TGCGCCAGCAGCTTGCTACCTCCGGGACAGGGGGCAGCGGGCTACACCTTC
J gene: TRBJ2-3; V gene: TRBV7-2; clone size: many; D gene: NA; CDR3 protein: CASSSTGNTQYF; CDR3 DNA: TGTGCCAGCAGCTCAACGGGAAATACGCAGTATTTT
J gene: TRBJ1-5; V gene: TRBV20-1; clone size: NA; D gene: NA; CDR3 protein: CSARVRGNRQPQHF; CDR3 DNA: TGCAGTGCTAGAGTTAGGGGAAATCGACAGCCCCAGCATTTT
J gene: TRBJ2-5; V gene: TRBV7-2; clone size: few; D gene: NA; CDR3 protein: CASSQTYRGALETQYF; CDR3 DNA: TGTGCCAGCAGCCAAACGTATCGGGGGGCATTAGAGACCCAGTACTTC
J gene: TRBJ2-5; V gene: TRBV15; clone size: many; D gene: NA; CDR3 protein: CATSNEGENKETQYF; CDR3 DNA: TGTGCCACCAGCAATGAGGGGGAAAACAAAGAGACCCAGTACTTC
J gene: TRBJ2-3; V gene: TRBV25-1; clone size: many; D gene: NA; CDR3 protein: CASSLNGAGVTQYF; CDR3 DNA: TGTGCCAGCAGTTTGAACGGGGCCGGGGTTACGCAGTATTTT
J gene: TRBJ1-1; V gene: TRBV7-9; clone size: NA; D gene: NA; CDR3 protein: CASSNPWGLSGNTEAFF; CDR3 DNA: TGTGCCAGCAGCAATCCGTGGGGTCTCTCCGGGAACACTGAAGCTTTCTTT
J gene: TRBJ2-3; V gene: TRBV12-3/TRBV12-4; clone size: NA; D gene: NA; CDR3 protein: CASSLGGRNTQYF; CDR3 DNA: TGTGCCAGCAGTTTAGGGGGACGGAATACGCAGTATTTT
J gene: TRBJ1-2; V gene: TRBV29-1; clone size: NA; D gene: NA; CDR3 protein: CSVTPRPRVGGYTF; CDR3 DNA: TGCAGCGTCACCCCCCGGCCCAGGGTTGGGGGCTACACCTTC
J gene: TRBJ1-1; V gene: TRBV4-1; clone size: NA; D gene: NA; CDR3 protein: CASSANLNTEAFF; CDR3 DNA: TGCGCCAGCAGCGCCAATTTGAACACTGAAGCTTTCTTT
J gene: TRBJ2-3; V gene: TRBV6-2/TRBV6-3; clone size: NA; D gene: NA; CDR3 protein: CASRAEGDTQYF; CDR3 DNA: TGTGCCAGCAGGGCAGAGGGAGATACGCAGTATTTT
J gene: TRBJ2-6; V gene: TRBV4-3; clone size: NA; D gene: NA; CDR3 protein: CASSHELSGANVLTF; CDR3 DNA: TGCGCCAGCAGCCACGAGCTCTCTGGGGCCAACGTCCTGACTTTC